This T cell receptor (beta chain) is from a study of blood T cell repertoires in COVID-19. Turning to the study itself: Nucleic acid was either cDNA or gDNA, and it came from T cells, B-cell-depleted T cells, or PBMCs.

Generated by immunoSEQ multiplex PCR, the TCRdb table keeps only in-frame clones and is missing some. The sample lists approximately 400,000 clones, just over 90% occurring once. Participant-reported clinical history was the basis for cohort assignment. Each exposed participant met a COVID-19 case in the 2 weeks preceding study entry. This CDR3 is 13 amino acids long. Unmatched junction bases numbered 8, after V lost 4 bases and J lost 8 bases. Per the germline V gene, CDR1 is SGHRS and CDR2 is YFSETQ. This TCR derives from a woman aged 40 to 55 who had been exposed to COVID-19. The sample comprised PBMCs or T cells enriched from blood (not recorded which). The chain uses TRBV5-1 and TRBJ1-2; 7 bases line up with TRBD1. CDR3 nucleotides: TGCGCCAGCAGCCCGGACAGGCTTCAAGGCTACACCTTC. Residues: CASSPDRLQGYTF.